The 19 T cell receptor beta chains below come from one sample, sequenced in a study of control samples from healthy donors and cancer patients. The method was immunoSEQ multiplex PCR; TCRdb's version includes in-frame clones alone and lacks a portion of them. Counted here are about 140,000 clones, roughly 92% occurring once; the ten biggest clones make up approximately 11%. The specimen was blood. The receptors shown here come from a man aged 30-40 years in good health.

The rearrangement links TRBV5-1 to TRBJ2-1; 10 bases align to TRBD2. Germline V gives CDR1 SGHRS, CDR2 YFSETQ. V lost 2 bases to trimming and J lost 7 bases; unmatched junction nucleotides: 6. This CDR3 has 15 residues. The CDR3 sequence: CASSFLAGVPNEQFF. The CDR3 region has the DNA TGCGCCAGCAGCTTTCTAGCGGGAGTGCCTAATGAGCAGTTCTTC.

This sequence joins TRBV6-5 and TRBJ2-3, with TRBD2 matching 10 bases. After removal of 0 bases from V and 3 bases from J, the junction contained 0 bases not matched to a gene. Germline assignment: CDR1 MNHEY and CDR2 SVGAGI. The CDR3 has 15 amino acids. CDR3 bases: TGTGCCAGCAGTTACTCGACTAGCGGGACAGATACGCAGTATTTT. Translated, it gives CASSYSTSGTDTQYF.

This chain connects TRBV19 to TRBJ1-1; D remains unclear. V lost 5 bases and J 5 bases, leaving 12 bases between the germline ends. Germline assignment: CDR1 LNHDA and CDR2 SQIVND (reference sequence). The CDR3 contains 13 residues. CDR3 DNA sequence: TGTGCCAGTAGTTCCGTCCGGGGTACTGAAGCTTTCTTT. It translates to CASSSVRGTEAFF.

The CDR3: CRSGYDYGYTF. The CDR3 region has the DNA TGCAGATCGGGATACGACTATGGCTACACCTTC. The chain carries TRBV20-1 and TRBJ1-2; D call uncertain. The V gene's germline CDR1 is DFQATT and CDR2 SNEGSKA (reference sequence). This CDR3 contains 11 residues.

The V gene is TRBV7-2, the J gene TRBJ1-1, with D possibly being TRBD1 (6 bases). There are 14 residues in the CDR3. CDR1 SGHTA and CDR2 FQGNSA come from the germline V gene. V lost 5 bases to trimming and J lost 4 bases, with 14 bases between them. The CDR3 DNA follows: TGTGCCAGCAGCCCTCAACAGGGCTTCACTGAAGCTTTCTTT. It codes for CASSPQQGFTEAFF. Full variable domain (remainder filled in from reference TRBV7-2 and TRBJ1-1): GAGVSQSPSNKVTEKGKDVELRCDPISGHTALYWYRQSLGQGLEFLIYFQGNSAPDKSGLPSDRFSAERTGGSVSTLTIQRTQQEDSAVYLCASSPQQGFTEAFFGQGTRLTVV.

The V gene is TRBV7-9, the J gene TRBJ2-2; 7 bases agree with TRBD1. V lost 5 bases to trimming and J lost 1 base; unmatched junction nucleotides: 4. CDR1 SEHNR and CDR2 FQNEAQ come from the germline V gene (reference sequence). CDR3 size: 15 residues. The CDR3 sequence is CASSLGTVNTGELFF. As DNA, the CDR3 is TGTGCCAGCAGCCTCGGGACAGTGAACACCGGGGAGCTGTTTTTT.

The chain couples TRBV7-9 to TRBJ2-3; TRBD2 agrees at 12 bases. CDR1 and CDR2 from the germline V gene are SEHNR and FQNEAQ (reference sequence). V was pared by 8 bases and J by 6 bases, with 9 bases of the junction left unmatched. CDR3 size: 15 residues. For the CDR3, the DNA is TGTGCCAGCGTCCTAGCGGGAGGGCCATCCGATACGCAGTATTTT. Its translation: CASVLAGGPSDTQYF.

This clone was found a few times. The chain has TRBV6-2 or TRBV6-3 and TRBJ2-3, with TRBD2 identical over 9 bases. Trimming took 4 bases from V and 3 from J; bases not matched to a gene: 5. CDR1 and CDR2 from the germline V gene are MNHEY and SVGEGT. The CDR3 has 15 residues. In DNA, the CDR3 is TGTGCCAGCAGTTTTATAGCGGGAGCTACAGATACGCAGTATTTT. This codes for CASSFIAGATDTQYF.

This sequence joins TRBV6-4 and TRBJ1-6; a possible D gene is TRBD1 (5 bases). The CDR3 has 12 amino acids. The V end was cut by 7 bases, the J end by 10 bases, with 11 bases between. The germline CDR1 and CDR2 sequences are MRHNA and SNTAGT. The CDR3 region has the DNA TGTGCCAGCACCGGGACCACATCACCCCTCCACTTT. It codes for CASTGTTSPLHF.

This chain uses TRBV6-5 with TRBJ1-2; TRBD1 aligns across 8 bases. The V gene's germline CDR1 is MNHEY and CDR2 SVGAGI. This CDR3 is built from 15 residues. V shed 5 bases, J shed 3 bases, and the junction held 8 bases outside the gene matches. In DNA, the CDR3 is TGTGCCAGCAGTACAGGGGGGTTCGGGGACTATGGCTACACCTTC. Its protein is CASSTGGFGDYGYTF.

The chain recombines TRBV9 with TRBJ1-1; D gene unclear. Germline V gene sequence: CDR1 SGDLS, CDR2 YYNGEE. V lost 3 bases to trimming and J lost 2 bases, with 8 bases between them. CDR3 length: 13 amino acids. The CDR3 coding sequence is TGTGCCAGCAGCGATACAGCTAACACTGAAGCTTTCTTT. Residues: CASSDTANTEAFF. Full variable domain (remainder filled in from reference TRBV9 and TRBJ1-1): DSGVTQTPKHLITATGQRVTLRCSPRSGDLSVYWYQQSLDQGLQFLIQYYNGEERAKGNILERFSAQQFPDLHSELNLSSLELGDSALYFCASSDTANTEAFFGQGTRLTVV.

The chain employs TRBV4-3 and TRBJ1-2, with 8 bases identical to TRBD1. V shed 0 bases and J 7 bases; nucleotides not matched to a gene: 4. CDR3 size: 14 residues. CDR1 and CDR2 from the germline V gene are LGHNA and YSLEER. The CDR3 is CASSQDRTGIGYTF. The CDR3 nucleotides are TGCGCCAGCAGCCAAGATCGGACAGGGATTGGCTACACCTTC.

V usage is TRBV18 and J usage is TRBJ1-1; D not resolved. V dropped 3 bases and J dropped 4 bases, with 24 bases sitting between them. Germline CDR1 is KGHSH and CDR2 is LQKENI. The CDR3 totals 18 residues. The CDR3 nucleotides are TGTGCCAGCTCACCGCCGTACGGGCTTGGTAAACAGCGCACTGAAGCTTTCTTT. Translated, it gives CASSPPYGLGKQRTEAFF.

This clone has only one observation. The chain links TRBV12-3 or TRBV12-4 to TRBJ1-2; D ambiguous. CDR3 size: 13 residues. The germline V and J ends were trimmed by 9 bases and 0 bases, with 11 bases remaining between them. This chain's CDR3 is CASAGPPNYGYTF. CDR3 in DNA: TGTGCCAGTGCGGGTCCCCCTAACTATGGCTACACCTTC.

Worth noting for this clone: The junction does not match germline at one end; this may be a read error. CDR3 amino acids: CASSLDLGQPQHF. The CDR3 nucleotides read TGTGCCAGTAGTCTAGACCTGGGTCAGCCCCAGCATTTT. The chain uses TRBV19 and TRBJ1-5; the D is unclear. There are 13 residues in the CDR3. The germline V gene encodes CDR1 LNHDA and CDR2 SQIVND (reference sequence).

The chain joins TRBV10-3 to TRBJ2-2; D is possibly TRBD2 (5 bases). V was shortened by 6 bases and J by 8 bases, with 13 bases between the two germline ends. Germline CDR1 ENHRY, CDR2 SYGVKD. This CDR3 region has 13 residues. CDR3 sequence reads: CAIRSGERGELFF. The CDR3 coding sequence is TGTGCCATCAGGAGCGGAGAACGGGGGGAGCTGTTTTTT.

The V call is TRBV2, the J call TRBJ2-2, with 9 nucleotides matching TRBD2. Germline V lookup: CDR1 SNHLY, CDR2 FYNNEI. V shed 4 bases and J 6 bases; nucleotides not matched to a gene: 6. This CDR3 spans 15 amino acids. In nucleotides, the CDR3 is TGTGCCAGCAGTGGCCTAGCGGGAAACGCCGGGGAGCTGTTTTTT. As protein: CASSGLAGNAGELFF.

J is TRBJ1-1 and V is TRBV19, with D perhaps TRBD1 (6 bases). Germline V gene sequence: CDR1 LNHDA, CDR2 SQIVND (reference sequence). The CDR3 spans 17 residues. V lost 3 bases and J lost 0, with 17 bases in between. CDR3 amino acids: CASSIRGAANMNTEAFF. In DNA, the CDR3 is TGTGCCAGTAGTATCCGGGGGGCCGCAAACATGAACACTGAAGCTTTCTTT. Combining the CDR3 with reference TRBV19 and TRBJ1-1 gives the whole variable domain DGGITQSPKYLFRKEGQNVTLSCEQNLNHDAMYWYRQDPGQGLRLIYYSQIVNDFQKGDIAEGYSVSREKKESFPLTVTSAQKNPTAFYLCASSIRGAANMNTEAFFGQGTRLTVV.

This chain uses TRBV6-4 with TRBJ2-6, with D perhaps TRBD2 (6 bases). The V end was cut by 0 bases, the J end by 0 bases, with 6 bases between. CDR3 size: 16 residues. Germline V gene lookup returns CDR1 MRHNA and CDR2 SNTAGT. For the CDR3, the DNA is TGTGCCAGCAGTGACTCGGGGGGCTCTGGGGCCAACGTCCTGACTTTC. This sequence encodes CASSDSGGSGANVLTF.